Following are 4 T cell receptor beta chains from one sample sequenced in a study of shared clonotypes between healthy human individuals. Clones were sequenced by immunoSEQ multiplex PCR, and TCRdb holds only the in-frame ones, with some missing. The sample shows some 500,000 clones, about 95% of them seen only once. The sequencing input was naive CD4+ T cells sorted from blood. Subset reported: CD45RA+ positively selected. The receptors here all came from a woman aged 30 to 39 in good health.

The V call is TRBV7-2, the J call TRBJ2-1, with D perhaps TRBD1 or TRBD2 (6 bases each). The CDR3 extends over 15 amino acids. Germline V gene lookup returns CDR1 SGHTA and CDR2 FQGNSA. The ends were cut back, 5 bases at V and 7 bases at J, with 18 bases in the middle. This CDR3 reads CASSTEGGPQNEQFF. For the CDR3, the DNA is TGTGCCAGCAGCACCGAGGGGGGACCGCAAAATGAGCAGTTCTTC.

The V gene is TRBV10-2, the J gene TRBJ2-1, with D possibly TRBD1 on 5 matching bases. The CDR3 sequence is 15 residues long. Trimming left V 3 bases short and J 7 bases short, with 16 bases between. Germline CDR1 reads WSHSY; CDR2 reads SAAADI. The CDR3, as DNA: TGCGCCAGCAGTGATTCCAGGACACTTAGTAATGAGCAGTTCTTC. As protein: CASSDSRTLSNEQFF.

The rearrangement joins TRBV5-1 to TRBJ2-2, with 10 bases matching TRBD2. V gave up 4 bases and J gave up 1 base; unmatched junction bases: 4. CDR1 and CDR2 from the germline V gene are SGHRS and YFSETQ. CDR3 length equals 16 residues. The CDR3 here is CASSPRTSGNTGELFF. CDR3 DNA: TGCGCCAGCAGCCCGCGGACTAGCGGGAACACCGGGGAGCTGTTTTTT.

This chain uses TRBV19 with TRBJ2-7; 7 bases are shared with TRBD2. V trimming: 6 bases; J trimming: 2 bases; junction bases outside the gene matches: 4. CDR3 length equals 13 residues. Per germline, CDR1 LNHDA and CDR2 SQIVND (reference sequence). CDR3 in DNA: TGTGCCAGTAGAGCCGGGACTACCTACGAGCAGTACTTC. Translation gives CASRAGTTYEQYF.